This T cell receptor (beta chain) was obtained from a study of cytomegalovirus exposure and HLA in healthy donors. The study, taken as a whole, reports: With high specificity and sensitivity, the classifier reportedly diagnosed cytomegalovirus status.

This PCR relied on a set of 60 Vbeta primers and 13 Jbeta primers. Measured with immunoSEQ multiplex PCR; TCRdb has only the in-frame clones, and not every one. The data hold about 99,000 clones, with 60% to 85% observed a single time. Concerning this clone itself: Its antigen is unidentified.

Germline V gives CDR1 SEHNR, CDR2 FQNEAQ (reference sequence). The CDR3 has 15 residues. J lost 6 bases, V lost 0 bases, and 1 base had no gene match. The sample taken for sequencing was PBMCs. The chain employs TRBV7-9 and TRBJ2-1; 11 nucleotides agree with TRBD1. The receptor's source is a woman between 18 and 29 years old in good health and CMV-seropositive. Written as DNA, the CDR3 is TGTGCCAGCAGCTTAGCGGGGACAGGGGGCAATGAGCAGTTCTTC. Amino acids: CASSLAGTGGNEQFF.